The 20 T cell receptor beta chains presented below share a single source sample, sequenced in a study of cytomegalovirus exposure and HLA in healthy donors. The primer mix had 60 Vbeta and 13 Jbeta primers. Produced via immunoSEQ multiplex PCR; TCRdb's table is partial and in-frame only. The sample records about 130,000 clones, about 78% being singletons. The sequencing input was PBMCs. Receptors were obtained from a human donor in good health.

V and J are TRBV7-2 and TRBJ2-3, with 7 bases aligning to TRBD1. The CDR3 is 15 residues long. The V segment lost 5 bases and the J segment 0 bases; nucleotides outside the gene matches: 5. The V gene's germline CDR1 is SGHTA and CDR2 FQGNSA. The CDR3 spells CASSRMGQSTDTQYF. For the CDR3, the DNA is TGTGCCAGCAGCCGTATGGGACAGAGCACAGATACGCAGTATTTT.

The CDR3 sequence: CASSRLDGGANVLTF. Written as DNA, the CDR3 is TGCGCCAGCAGCCGACTAGATGGTGGGGCCAACGTCCTGACTTTC. The rearrangement joins TRBV4-1 to TRBJ2-6, with a possible D match to TRBD2 (6 bases). V dropped 4 bases and J dropped 3 bases, with 10 bases sitting between them. Germline CDR1 MGHRA, CDR2 YSYEKL. This CDR3 region has 15 residues.

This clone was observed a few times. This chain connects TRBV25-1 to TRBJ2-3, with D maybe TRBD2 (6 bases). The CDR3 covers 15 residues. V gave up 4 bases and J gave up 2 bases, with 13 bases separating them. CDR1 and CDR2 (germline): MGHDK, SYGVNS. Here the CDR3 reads CASSGGDGPTDTQYF. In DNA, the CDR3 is TGTGCCAGCAGTGGGGGGGACGGGCCCACAGATACGCAGTATTTT.

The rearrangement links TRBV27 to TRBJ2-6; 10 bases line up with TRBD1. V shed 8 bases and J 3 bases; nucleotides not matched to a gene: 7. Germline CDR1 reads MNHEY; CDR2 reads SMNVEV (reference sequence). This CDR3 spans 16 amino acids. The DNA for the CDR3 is TGTGCCAGCCGCCGACAGGGGGCAAGTGGGGCCAACGTCCTGACTTTC. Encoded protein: CASRRQGASGANVLTF.

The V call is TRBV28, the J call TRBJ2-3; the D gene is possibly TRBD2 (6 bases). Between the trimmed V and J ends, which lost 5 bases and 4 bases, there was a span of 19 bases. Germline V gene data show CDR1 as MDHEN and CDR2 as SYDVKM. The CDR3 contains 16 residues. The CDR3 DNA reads TGTGCCAGCAGTCACACTACGCCGACTAGGTCAGATACGCAGTATTTT. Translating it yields CASSHTTPTRSDTQYF.

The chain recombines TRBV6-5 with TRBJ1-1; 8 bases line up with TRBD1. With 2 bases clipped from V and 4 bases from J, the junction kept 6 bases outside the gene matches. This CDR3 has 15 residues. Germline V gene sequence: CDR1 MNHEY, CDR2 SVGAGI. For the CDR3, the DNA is TGTGCCAGCAGTTACCCCAGGGGGCAAGGCACTGAAGCTTTCTTT. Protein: CASSYPRGQGTEAFF.

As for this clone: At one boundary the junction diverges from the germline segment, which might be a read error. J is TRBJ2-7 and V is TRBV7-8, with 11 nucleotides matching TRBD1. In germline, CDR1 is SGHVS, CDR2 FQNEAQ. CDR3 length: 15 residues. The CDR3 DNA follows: TGTGCCGGCAGCTTAGCGGGGACAGGGGGCTACGAGCAGTACTTC. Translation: CAGSLAGTGGYEQYF.

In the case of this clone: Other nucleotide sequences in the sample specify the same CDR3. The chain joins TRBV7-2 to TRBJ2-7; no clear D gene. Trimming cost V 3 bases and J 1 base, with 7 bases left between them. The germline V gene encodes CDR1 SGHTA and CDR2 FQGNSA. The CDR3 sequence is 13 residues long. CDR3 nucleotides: TGTGCCAGCAGCTTGTCACGGTCCTACGAGCAGTACTTC. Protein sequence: CASSLSRSYEQYF.

The DNA for the CDR3 is TGTGCCACCGCCCAGGGGTTGAGGTACGAGCAGTACTTC. Protein sequence: CATAQGLRYEQYF. The chain couples TRBV19 to TRBJ2-7; maybe TRBD1 (6 bases). Trimming took off 10 bases at V and 4 bases at J, with 17 bases between the two ends. The CDR3 runs 13 residues. Germline V CDR1 and CDR2: LNHDA, SQIVND (reference sequence).

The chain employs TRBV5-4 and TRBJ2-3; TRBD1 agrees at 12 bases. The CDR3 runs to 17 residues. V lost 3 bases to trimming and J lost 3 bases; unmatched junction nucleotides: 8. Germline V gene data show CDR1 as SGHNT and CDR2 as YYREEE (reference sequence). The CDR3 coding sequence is TGTGCCAGCAGCTCCTCCCGGGACAGGGGGCTAACAGATACGCAGTATTTT. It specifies CASSSSRDRGLTDTQYF.

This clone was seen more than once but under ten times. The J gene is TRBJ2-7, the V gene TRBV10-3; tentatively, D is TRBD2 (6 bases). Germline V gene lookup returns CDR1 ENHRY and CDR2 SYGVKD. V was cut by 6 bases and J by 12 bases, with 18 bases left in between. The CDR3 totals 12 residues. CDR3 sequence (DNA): TGTGCCATCAGCGGTAGTGGGGGGACTGGGTACTTC. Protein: CAISGSGGTGYF.

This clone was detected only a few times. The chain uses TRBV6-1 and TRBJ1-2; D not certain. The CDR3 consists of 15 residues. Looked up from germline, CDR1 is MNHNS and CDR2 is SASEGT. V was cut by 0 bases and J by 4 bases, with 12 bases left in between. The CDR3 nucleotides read TGTGCCAGCAGTGAAGCGATGGGCGGGTTCTATGGCTACACCTTC. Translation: CASSEAMGGFYGYTF.

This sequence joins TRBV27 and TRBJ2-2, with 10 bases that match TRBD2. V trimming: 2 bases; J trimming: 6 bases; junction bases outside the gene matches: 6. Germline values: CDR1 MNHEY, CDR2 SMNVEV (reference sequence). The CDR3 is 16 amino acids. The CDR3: CASSLLAGVSAGELFF. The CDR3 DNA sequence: TGTGCCAGCAGTTTACTAGCGGGGGTGTCCGCCGGGGAGCTGTTTTTT.

CDR3 in amino acids: CASSPRGTGGSGESYEQYF. The CDR3 nucleotides are TGTGCCAGCAGCCCCCGGGGGACAGGAGGATCCGGGGAATCCTACGAGCAGTACTTC. The rearrangement joins TRBV7-3 to TRBJ2-7; 8 bases are shared with TRBD1. The V gene end was trimmed by 5 bases and the J gene end by 1 base; junction bases not matched to a gene: 19. The CDR3 is 19 amino acids. Germline values: CDR1 SGHTA, CDR2 FQGTGA. Looking up the rest from reference TRBV7-3 and TRBJ2-7 gives the full variable domain: GAGVSQTPSNKVTEKGKYVELRCDPISGHTALYWYRQSLGQGPEFLIYFQGTGAADDSGLPNDRFFAVRPEGSVSTLKIQRTERGDSAVYLCASSPRGTGGSGESYEQYFGPGTRLTVT.

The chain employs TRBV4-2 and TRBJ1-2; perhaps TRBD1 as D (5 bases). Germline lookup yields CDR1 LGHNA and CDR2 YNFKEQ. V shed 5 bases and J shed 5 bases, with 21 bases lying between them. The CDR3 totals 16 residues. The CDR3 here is CASSLRVDSGTYGYTF. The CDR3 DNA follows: TGTGCCAGCAGCTTAAGGGTAGACAGTGGGACTTATGGCTACACCTTC.

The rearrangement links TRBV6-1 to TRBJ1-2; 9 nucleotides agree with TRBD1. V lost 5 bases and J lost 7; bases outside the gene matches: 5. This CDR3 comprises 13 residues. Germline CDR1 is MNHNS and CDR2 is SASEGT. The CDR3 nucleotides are TGTGCCAGCAGTAAAGGACAGGGGTTTGGCTACACCTTC. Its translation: CASSKGQGFGYTF.

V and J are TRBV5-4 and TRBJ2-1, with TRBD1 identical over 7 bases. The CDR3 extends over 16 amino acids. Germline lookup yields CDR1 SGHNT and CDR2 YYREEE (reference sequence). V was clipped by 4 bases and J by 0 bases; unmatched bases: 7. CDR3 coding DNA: TGTGCCAGCAGCCAGATCAGGGGGATCTCCTACAATGAGCAGTTCTTC. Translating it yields CASSQIRGISYNEQFF.

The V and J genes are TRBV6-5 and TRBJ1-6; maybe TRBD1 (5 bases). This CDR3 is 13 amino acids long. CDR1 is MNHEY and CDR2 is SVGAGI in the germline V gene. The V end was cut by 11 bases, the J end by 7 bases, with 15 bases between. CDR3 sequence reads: CAAQQGSNSPLHF. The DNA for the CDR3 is TGTGCCGCTCAGCAGGGCAGCAATTCACCCCTCCACTTT.

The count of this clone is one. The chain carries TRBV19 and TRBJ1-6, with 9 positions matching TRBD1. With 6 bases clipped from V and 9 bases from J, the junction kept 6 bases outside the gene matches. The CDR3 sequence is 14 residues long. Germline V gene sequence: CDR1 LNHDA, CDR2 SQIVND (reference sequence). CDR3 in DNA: TGTGCCAGTAGATCCGGGACAGGGACTTCACCCCTCCACTTT. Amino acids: CASRSGTGTSPLHF.

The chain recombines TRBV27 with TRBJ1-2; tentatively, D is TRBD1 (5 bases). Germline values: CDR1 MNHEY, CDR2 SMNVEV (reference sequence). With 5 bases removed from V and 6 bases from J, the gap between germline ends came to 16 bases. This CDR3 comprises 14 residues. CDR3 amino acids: CASSRAGLGDGYTF. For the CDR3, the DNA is TGTGCCAGCAGTCGGGCAGGGTTAGGAGATGGCTACACCTTC.